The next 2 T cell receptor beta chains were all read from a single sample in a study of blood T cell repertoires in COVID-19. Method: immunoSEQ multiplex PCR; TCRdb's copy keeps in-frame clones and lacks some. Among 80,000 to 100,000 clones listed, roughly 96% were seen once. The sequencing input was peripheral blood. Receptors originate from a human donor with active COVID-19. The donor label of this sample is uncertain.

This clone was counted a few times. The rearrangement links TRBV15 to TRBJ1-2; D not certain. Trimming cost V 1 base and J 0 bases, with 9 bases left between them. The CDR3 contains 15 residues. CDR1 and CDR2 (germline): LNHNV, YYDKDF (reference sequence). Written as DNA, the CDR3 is TGTGCCACCAGCAGAGCAGCGCGGACTAACTATGGCTACACCTTC. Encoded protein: CATSRAARTNYGYTF.

CDR3 sequence reads: CAISDGGLAGVETQYF. The CDR3 DNA reads TGTGCCATCAGTGACGGTGGTCTAGCGGGGGTGGAGACCCAGTACTTC. The chain has TRBV10-3 and TRBJ2-5, with TRBD2 matching 10 bases. The CDR3 has 16 residues. After removal of 3 bases from V and 5 bases from J, the junction contained 9 bases not matched to a gene. Germline assignment: CDR1 ENHRY and CDR2 SYGVKD.